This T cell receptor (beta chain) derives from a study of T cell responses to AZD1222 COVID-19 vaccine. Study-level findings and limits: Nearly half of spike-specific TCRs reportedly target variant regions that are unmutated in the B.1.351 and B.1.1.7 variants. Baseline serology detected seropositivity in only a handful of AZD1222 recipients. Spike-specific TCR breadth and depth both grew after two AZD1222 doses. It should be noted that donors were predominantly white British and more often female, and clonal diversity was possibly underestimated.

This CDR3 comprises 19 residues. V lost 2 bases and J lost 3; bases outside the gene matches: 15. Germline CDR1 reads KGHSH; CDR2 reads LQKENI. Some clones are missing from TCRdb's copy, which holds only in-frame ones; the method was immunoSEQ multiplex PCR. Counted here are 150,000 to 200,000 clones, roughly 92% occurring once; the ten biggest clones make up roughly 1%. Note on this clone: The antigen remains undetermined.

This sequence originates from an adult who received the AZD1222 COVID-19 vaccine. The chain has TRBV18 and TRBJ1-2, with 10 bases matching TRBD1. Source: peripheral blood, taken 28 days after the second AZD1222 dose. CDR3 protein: CASSPSVGQGKRFDYGYTF. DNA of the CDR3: TGTGCCAGCTCACCATCGGTGGGACAGGGGAAGAGATTTGACTATGGCTACACCTTC.